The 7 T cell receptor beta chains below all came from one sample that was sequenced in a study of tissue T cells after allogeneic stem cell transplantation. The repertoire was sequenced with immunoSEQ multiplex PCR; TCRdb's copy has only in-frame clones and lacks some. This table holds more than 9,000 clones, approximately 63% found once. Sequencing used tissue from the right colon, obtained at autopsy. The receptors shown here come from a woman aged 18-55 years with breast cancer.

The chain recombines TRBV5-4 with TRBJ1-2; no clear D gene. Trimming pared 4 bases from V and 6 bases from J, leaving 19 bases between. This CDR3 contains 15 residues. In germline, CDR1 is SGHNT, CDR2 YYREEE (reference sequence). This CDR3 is CASSQSPKGPHGYTF. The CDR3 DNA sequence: TGTGCCAGCAGCCAATCCCCTAAAGGTCCCCATGGCTACACCTTC.

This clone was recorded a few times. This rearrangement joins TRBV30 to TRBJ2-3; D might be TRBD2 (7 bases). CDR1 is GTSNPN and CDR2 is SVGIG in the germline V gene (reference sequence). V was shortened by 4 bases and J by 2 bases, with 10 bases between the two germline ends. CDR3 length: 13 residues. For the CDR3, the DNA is TGTGCCTGGAACGGGGGGCCCACAGATACGCAGTATTTT. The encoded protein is CAWNGGPTDTQYF.

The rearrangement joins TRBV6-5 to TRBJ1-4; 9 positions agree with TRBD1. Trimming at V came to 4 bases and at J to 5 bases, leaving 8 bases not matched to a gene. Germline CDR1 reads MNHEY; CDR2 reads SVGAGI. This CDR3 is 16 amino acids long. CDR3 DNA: TGTGCCAGCAGTTCAACACCCGGGACAGGGAATGAAAAACTGTTTTTT. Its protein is CASSSTPGTGNEKLFF.

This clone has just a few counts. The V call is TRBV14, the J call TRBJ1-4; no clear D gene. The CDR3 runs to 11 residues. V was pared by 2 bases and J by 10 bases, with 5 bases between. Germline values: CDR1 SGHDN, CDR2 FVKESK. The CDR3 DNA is TGTGCCAGCAGCCAATCCCGAAAACTGTTTTTT. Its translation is CASSQSRKLFF.

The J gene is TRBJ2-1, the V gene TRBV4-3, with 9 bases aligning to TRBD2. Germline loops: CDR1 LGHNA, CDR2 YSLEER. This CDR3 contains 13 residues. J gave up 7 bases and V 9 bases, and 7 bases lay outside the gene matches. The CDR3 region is CASAGGRRNEQFF. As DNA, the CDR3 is TGCGCCAGTGCGGGGGGGCGAAGGAATGAGCAGTTCTTC.

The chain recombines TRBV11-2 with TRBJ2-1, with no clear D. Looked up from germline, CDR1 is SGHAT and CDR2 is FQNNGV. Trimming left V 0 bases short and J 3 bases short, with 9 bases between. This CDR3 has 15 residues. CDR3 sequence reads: CASSLDPASYNEQFF. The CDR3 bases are TGTGCCAGCAGCTTAGACCCAGCGAGCTACAATGAGCAGTTCTTC.

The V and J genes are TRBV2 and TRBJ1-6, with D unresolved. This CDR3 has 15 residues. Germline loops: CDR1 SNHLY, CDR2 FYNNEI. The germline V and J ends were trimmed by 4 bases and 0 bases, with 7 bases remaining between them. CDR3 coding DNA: TGTGCCAGCAGTGTTCGGAGCTCCTATAATTCACCCCTCCACTTT. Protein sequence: CASSVRSSYNSPLHF. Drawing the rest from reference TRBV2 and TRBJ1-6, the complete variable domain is EPEVTQTPSHQVTQMGQEVILRCVPISNHLYFYWYRQILGQKVEFLVSFYNNEISEKSEIFDDQFSVERPDGSNFTLKIRSTKLEDSAMYFCASSVRSSYNSPLHFGNGTRLTVT.